This is a list of T cell receptor beta chains from one sample in a study of T cell clones after liver transplantation. Assay used: immunoSEQ multiplex PCR; TCRdb lists only in-frame clones, some missing. The sample holds some 110,000 clones, roughly four fifths seen once. Sequencing was performed on CD4+ T cells from blood, taken before liver transplant. The receptors come from a human donor who received a liver transplant. CDR3s include the opening cysteine and the closing phenylalanine or tryptophan. Fields, in order: clone size, V gene, D gene, J gene, CDR3 protein, CDR3 DNA. A D gene is named only where the DNA matches it firmly. Expanded clones are given a class, and other clones once, few, many or no size at all.

NA	TRBV6-4	TRBD2	TRBJ2-2	CATKREAYGNTGELFF	TGTGCCACCAAGCGGGAGGCATACGGGAACACCGGGGAGCTGTTTTTT
NA	TRBV28	TRBD1	TRBJ2-3	CASSFGGTGLTDTQYF	TGTGCCAGCAGTTTCGGCGGGACAGGCCTCACAGATACGCAGTATTTT
NA	TRBV27	NA	TRBJ1-1	CASYSGRHYEAFF	TGTGCCAGCTATAGTGGACGGCATTATGAAGCTTTCTTT
NA	TRBV15	NA	TRBJ2-5	CATSRDSREAQYF	TGTGCCACCAGCAGAGATAGCAGAGAGGCCCAGTACTTC
few	TRBV5-6	NA	TRBJ1-2	CASRSFDRVYGYTF	TGTGCCAGCAGAAGCTTCGACAGAGTCTATGGCTACACCTTC
NA	TRBV6-1	TRBD1	TRBJ2-7	CASSELQGEQYF	TGTGCCAGCAGTGAATTACAGGGGGAGCAGTACTTC
NA	TRBV11-1	TRBD2	TRBJ2-5	CASSLDGGLETQYF	TGTGCCAGCAGCTTAGACGGGGGGTTGGAGACCCAGTACTTC
few	TRBV19	TRBD2	TRBJ2-7	CASSSISGDEQYF	TGTGCCAGTAGTTCAATTAGCGGGGACGAGCAGTACTTC
NA	TRBV14	NA	TRBJ2-5	CASSQGSPRGQETQYF	TGTGCCAGCAGCCAAGGCTCACCTAGGGGGCAAGAGACCCAGTACTTC
NA	TRBV10-1	NA	TRBJ2-1	CASKEYSYNEQFF	TGCGCCAGCAAGGAATACTCCTACAATGAGCAGTTCTTC
NA	TRBV7-2	NA	TRBJ2-3	CASSLFGGADTQYF	TGTGCCAGCAGCTTATTTGGGGGCGCAGATACGCAGTATTTT
NA	TRBV18	NA	TRBJ1-5	CASSPTDAGGQPQHF	TGTGCCAGCTCACCAACAGACGCGGGGGGTCAGCCCCAGCATTTT
NA	TRBV10-1	NA	TRBJ2-7	CASNASDYEQYF	TGCGCCAGCAATGCTAGCGACTACGAGCAGTACTTC
NA	TRBV7-8	NA	TRBJ2-1	CASSLGWDNEQFF	TGTGCCAGCAGCTTAGGCTGGGACAATGAGCAGTTCTTC
NA	TRBV5-4	TRBD2	TRBJ2-6	CASSYPGGAGANVLTF	TGTGCCAGCAGCTACCCGGGGGGGGCTGGGGCCAACGTCCTGACTTTC
NA	TRBV2	TRBD2	TRBJ2-5	CAGAAGGTQYF	TGTGCCGGGGCGGCGGGGGGGACCCAGTACTTC
NA	TRBV7-7	NA	TRBJ2-3	CASSSDGGPTDTQYF	TGTGCCAGCAGCTCCGACGGGGGGCCCACAGATACGCAGTATTTT
NA	TRBV6-1	NA	TRBJ2-1	CASSEGVSSYNEQFF	TGTGCCAGCAGTGAAGGGGTAAGCTCCTACAATGAGCAGTTCTTC
NA	TRBV5-1	NA	TRBJ2-1	CASSLEGGRRLNEQFF	TGCGCCAGCAGCTTGGAAGGGGGTCGGCGGCTCAATGAGCAGTTCTTC
NA	TRBV18	TRBD1	TRBJ1-4	CASSSGTGVNEKLFF	TGTGCCAGCTCATCAGGGACAGGTGTTAATGAAAAACTGTTTTTT
NA	TRBV30	NA	TRBJ2-3	CAWSVLGRGFSTDTQYF	TGTGCCTGGAGTGTACTGGGGAGAGGGTTCAGCACAGATACGCAGTATTTT
NA	TRBV6-6	NA	TRBJ2-1	CASSYSSSYNEQFF	TGTGCCAGCAGTTACTCGAGCTCCTACAATGAGCAGTTCTTC
NA	TRBV6-5	NA	TRBJ2-7	CASSRNRASNEQYF	TGTGCCAGCAGTCGAAACAGGGCATCGAACGAGCAGTACTTC
once	TRBV6-6	TRBD1	TRBJ1-5	CASQDRGNQPQHF	TGTGCCAGCCAAGACAGGGGCAATCAGCCCCAGCATTTT
NA	TRBV9	TRBD2	TRBJ2-1	CASSESWREPYNEQFF	TGTGCCAGCAGCGAAAGCTGGCGGGAGCCCTACAATGAGCAGTTCTTC
NA	TRBV19	NA	TRBJ2-5	CASSISGVGETQYF	TGTGCCAGTAGTATCTCAGGGGTGGGAGAGACCCAGTACTTC
NA	TRBV27	TRBD1	TRBJ1-2	CASSLPGQGSGYTF	TGTGCCAGCAGTTTACCAGGACAGGGTAGTGGCTACACCTTC
NA	TRBV5-6	NA	TRBJ1-2	CASSSAMSRSWGALTF	TGTGCCAGCAGCTCTGCAATGTCTAGGTCTTGGGGGGCTTTAACCTTC
NA	TRBV7-9	NA	TRBJ2-5	CASSQDIGGPSETQYF	TGTGCCAGCAGCCAAGATATCGGAGGTCCGTCGGAGACCCAGTACTTC
NA	TRBV11-2	NA	TRBJ1-4	CASSLDPSEKLFF	TGTGCCAGCAGCTTAGATCCGAGTGAAAAACTGTTTTTT
few	TRBV7-9	NA	TRBJ1-5	CASSFGTANQPQHF	TGTGCCAGCAGCTTTGGTACAGCAAATCAGCCCCAGCATTTT
NA	TRBV7-3	NA	TRBJ1-1	CASSLGMNTEAFF	TGTGCCAGCAGCTTGGGTATGAACACTGAAGCTTTCTTT
NA	TRBV29-1	NA	TRBJ2-4	CSVELAKNIQYF	TGCAGCGTTGAATTAGCCAAAAACATTCAGTACTTC
few	TRBV4-2	NA	TRBJ1-1	CASSQERQNTEAFF	TGTGCCAGCAGCCAAGAAAGGCAGAACACTGAAGCTTTCTTT
NA	TRBV7-2	TRBD2	TRBJ2-3	CASSSRTSGGSATQYF	TGTGCCAGCAGCTCGAGGACTAGCGGGGGGAGTGCTACGCAGTATTTT
NA	TRBV6-5	NA	TRBJ1-1	CASRTGRLNTEAFF	TGTGCCAGCAGGACGGGACGGCTGAACACTGAAGCTTTCTTT
NA	TRBV7-9	TRBD1	TRBJ1-2	CASSSDRGRGYTF	TGTGCCAGCAGCTCGGACAGGGGACGTGGCTACACCTTC
NA	TRBV5-6	NA	TRBJ1-3	CASSNQGTGNTIYF	TGTGCCAGCAGCAACCAGGGGACTGGAAACACCATATATTTT
NA	TRBV5-1	NA	TRBJ2-3	CASGGIGTDTQYF	TGCGCCAGCGGGGGGATCGGCACAGATACGCAGTATTTT
NA	TRBV5-1	TRBD2	TRBJ2-3	CASSFGLAFDTQYF	TGCGCCAGCAGCTTCGGACTAGCGTTTGATACGCAGTATTTT
NA	TRBV29-1	NA	TRBJ1-2	CSVAVSIGYGYTF	TGCAGCGTTGCCGTCTCTATCGGGTATGGCTACACCTTC
NA	TRBV6-1	TRBD2	TRBJ2-1	CASKRESAYNEQFF	TGTGCCAGCAAGCGGGAGTCAGCTTACAATGAGCAGTTCTTC
NA	TRBV6-5	NA	TRBJ2-2	CASSTGQGNTGELFF	TGTGCCAGCAGTACCGGGCAGGGGAACACCGGGGAGCTGTTTTTT
NA	TRBV6-5	NA	TRBJ2-7	CASNDGQGQYF	TGTGCCAGCAACGACGGTCAGGGGCAGTACTTC
NA	TRBV18	TRBD2	TRBJ2-7	CASSRATPGTSGSYEQYF	TGTGCCAGCTCACGAGCTACCCCCGGGACTAGCGGGTCCTACGAGCAGTACTTC
NA	TRBV6-5	NA	TRBJ1-5	CASRSLSNQPQHF	TGTGCCAGCAGAAGCCTTAGCAATCAGCCCCAGCATTTT
once	TRBV28	NA	TRBJ2-7	CASSLTYEQYF	TGTGCCAGCAGTCTAACCTACGAGCAGTACTTC
NA	TRBV7-9	NA	TRBJ2-2	CASTKWGGDTGELFF	TGTGCCAGCACCAAATGGGGGGGCGACACCGGGGAGCTGTTTTTT
NA	TRBV7-9	TRBD1	TRBJ1-5	CASSRTGFDQPQHF	TGTGCCAGCAGCCGGACAGGGTTCGATCAGCCCCAGCATTTT
NA	TRBV5-1	NA	TRBJ1-6	CASSPQLDNSPLHF	TGCGCCAGCAGCCCACAGCTAGATAATTCACCCCTCCACTTT
few	TRBV18	NA	TRBJ2-2	CASSPQGETGELFF	TGTGCCAGCTCACCACAGGGTGAAACCGGGGAGCTGTTTTTT
NA	TRBV5-5	NA	TRBJ1-2	CASSVRDRYGYTF	TGTGCCAGCAGCGTCCGGGACCGCTATGGCTACACCTTC
few	TRBV2	TRBD1	TRBJ1-2	CASSAGGSGYTF	TGTGCCAGCAGTGCAGGGGGGTCTGGCTACACCTTC
NA	TRBV5-1	TRBD1	TRBJ1-2	CASSPGTGARLLYGYTF	TGCGCCAGCAGCCCGGGGACAGGGGCCCGTTTACTCTATGGCTACACCTTC